These T cell receptor beta chains were read from a single sample in a study of shared clonotypes between healthy human individuals. Assay: immunoSEQ multiplex PCR; the TCRdb copy retains only in-frame clones and omits some. The sample records hundreds of thousands of clones, roughly 96% being singletons. The specimen was naive CD8+ T cells sorted from blood. These receptors were collected from a woman aged 25 to 39 in good health. Both conserved end residues are part of each CDR3. The D gene is left open where the match is weak. Clone size is stated in some rows and not others, as once, few, many or a class when expanded.

abundance	v_gene	j_gene	d_gene	CDR3aa	CDR3nt
-	TRBV28	TRBJ2-1	-	CASSTHPGTGLHNEQFF	TGTGCCAGCAGTACCCACCCCGGAACCGGGCTCCACAATGAGCAGTTCTTC
-	TRBV11-1	TRBJ1-5	TRBD1	CASSLTSGTDFNQPEHF	TGTGCCAGCAGCTTAACTTCCGGGACAGACTTCAATCAGCCCGAGCATTTT
-	TRBV11-2	TRBJ2-3	-	CASSPPSDTQYF	TGTGCCAGCAGCCCGCCCTCAGATACGCAGTATTTT
-	TRBV7-9	TRBJ1-2	-	CASRHDSHYGYTF	TGTGCCAGCAGACATGACAGCCACTATGGCTACACCTTC
once	TRBV14	TRBJ2-1	-	CASSQDLGLLTYNEQFF	TGTGCCAGCAGCCAAGATTTGGGACTTCTAACCTACAATGAGCAGTTCTTC
-	TRBV4-1	TRBJ2-1	TRBD2	CASSHTSGRAYEQFF	TGCGCCAGCAGCCATACTAGCGGGAGGGCCTATGAGCAGTTCTTC
-	TRBV15	TRBJ1-5	-	CATSRERGQPQHF	TGTGCCACCAGCAGAGAACGAGGACAGCCCCAGCATTTT
-	TRBV7-9	TRBJ2-7	TRBD2	CASSSASGNLYEQYF	TGTGCCAGCAGCTCGGCTAGCGGGAATTTATACGAGCAGTACTTC
-	TRBV11-2	TRBJ2-1	-	CASSLGGLYEQFF	TGTGCCAGCAGCTTAGGAGGACTCTATGAGCAGTTCTTC
-	TRBV30	TRBJ1-3	-	CAWKADSPGNTIYF	TGTGCCTGGAAGGCGGACAGCCCTGGAAACACCATATATTTT
-	TRBV11-2	TRBJ2-5	-	CASLPGLSYF	TGTGCCAGCTTACCTGGACTATCGTACTTC
-	TRBV7-7	TRBJ2-5	TRBD2	CASSLPLRSGEGLETQYF	TGTGCCAGCAGCTTACCGCTCCGTTCGGGGGAGGGTCTTGAGACCCAGTACTTC
-	TRBV28	TRBJ1-4	TRBD1	CASSETGSTNEKLFF	TGTGCCAGCAGTGAGACAGGGTCAACTAATGAAAAACTGTTTTTT
-	TRBV7-2	TRBJ2-4	-	CASSPTRLLAKNIQYF	TGTGCCAGCAGCCCAACTAGGCTATTAGCCAAAAACATTCAGTACTTC
-	TRBV6-5	TRBJ2-3	TRBD2	CASSSPTSGSTDTQYF	TGTGCCAGCAGTTCCCCGACTAGCGGGAGCACAGATACGCAGTATTTT
-	TRBV7-9	TRBJ2-7	-	CASSAESYEQYF	TGTGCCAGCAGCGCGGAGAGCTACGAGCAGTACTTC
-	TRBV28	TRBJ1-5	-	CATQGYSNQPQHF	TGTGCCACCCAGGGTTATAGCAATCAGCCCCAGCATTTT
-	TRBV6-1	TRBJ2-7	-	CASREFDRVYEQYF	TGTGCCAGCAGGGAGTTTGACAGAGTCTACGAGCAGTACTTC
-	TRBV6-6	TRBJ1-1	-	CASRNGGGSTEAFF	TGTGCCAGCAGAAACGGCGGGGGTTCCACTGAAGCTTTCTTT
-	TRBV19	TRBJ1-5	TRBD1	CASSMTYTGGYSNQPQHF	TGTGCCAGTAGTATGACCTATACAGGGGGTTATAGCAATCAGCCCCAGCATTTT
-	TRBV28	TRBJ2-7	TRBD2	CASSLVAGAGYEQYF	TGTGCCAGCAGTTTAGTAGCGGGGGCAGGCTACGAGCAGTACTTC
-	TRBV5-1	TRBJ1-1	-	CASSLAQGVNTEAFF	TGCGCCAGCAGCTTGGCGCAAGGAGTTAACACTGAAGCTTTCTTT
-	TRBV6-5	TRBJ2-7	-	CASRPSQESYEQYF	TGTGCCAGCAGACCCTCCCAGGAATCCTACGAGCAGTACTTC
-	TRBV4-2	TRBJ2-1	-	CASLQGKAGSSYNEQFF	TGTGCCAGCCTCCAGGGGAAAGCGGGCAGCTCCTACAATGAGCAGTTCTTC
-	TRBV14	TRBJ2-7	-	CASSQDPAVDYEQYF	TGTGCCAGCAGCCAAGATCCCGCTGTAGACTACGAGCAGTACTTC
-	TRBV4-1	TRBJ2-7	-	CASSHWGDTYEQYF	TGCGCCAGCAGCCACTGGGGTGACACCTACGAGCAGTACTTC
-	TRBV7-9	TRBJ1-1	-	CASSPMGGNTEAFF	TGTGCCAGCAGCCCAATGGGGGGGAACACTGAAGCTTTCTTT
-	TRBV6-1	TRBJ2-7	TRBD2	CAGGKTSGANYEQYF	TGTGCCGGGGGCAAGACTAGCGGGGCAAACTACGAGCAGTACTTT
-	TRBV4-2	TRBJ2-7	-	CASSLDGESSYEQYF	TGTGCCAGCAGCTTGGACGGCGAGAGCTCCTACGAGCAGTACTTC
-	TRBV9	TRBJ2-1	-	CASSVFPGDAVSSYNEQFF	TGTGCCAGCAGCGTCTTCCCCGGGGATGCTGTAAGCTCCTACAATGAGCAGTTCTTC
-	TRBV7-3	TRBJ2-2	-	CASSFYGTSAGELFF	TGTGCCAGCAGCTTCTACGGGACAAGCGCCGGGGAGCTGTTTTTT
-	TRBV7-7	TRBJ2-1	-	CASSLAPGLEQFF	TGTGCCAGCAGCTTAGCTCCGGGTCTAGAGCAGTTCTTC
-	TRBV7-9	TRBJ2-3	TRBD1	CASSPTGASTDTQYF	TGTGCCAGCAGCCCAACAGGGGCCAGCACAGATACGCAGTATTTT
-	TRBV2	TRBJ2-7	-	CASSARVNYEQYF	TGTGCCAGCAGTGCCCGGGTTAACTACGAGCAGTACTTC
-	TRBV5-6	TRBJ2-5	-	CASSPGAKETQYF	TGTGCCAGCAGCCCTGGGGCAAAAGAGACCCAGTACTTC
-	TRBV9	TRBJ1-2	TRBD1	CASTHNRDRDYGYTF	TGTGCCAGCACTCACAACCGGGACAGGGATTATGGCTACACCTTC
-	TRBV7-9	TRBJ2-1	TRBD2	CASSPDGSGTSYNEQFF	TGTGCCAGCAGCCCGGACGGAAGCGGGACTTCCTACAATGAGCAGTTCTTC
-	TRBV7-9	TRBJ1-1	-	CASSATGYTEAFF	TGTGCCAGCAGCGCCACAGGTTACACTGAAGCTTTCTTT
-	TRBV19	TRBJ1-2	-	CASSGDGESYGYTF	TGTGCCAGTAGTGGCGACGGAGAGAGCTATGGCTACACCTTC
-	TRBV7-6	TRBJ2-1	-	CASSFRRSNEQFF	TGTGCCAGCAGCTTTCGGCGATCCAATGAGCAGTTCTTC
-	TRBV4-1	TRBJ2-5	TRBD2	CASSQVGLAGKETQYF	TGCGCCAGCAGCCAAGTAGGACTAGCGGGGAAAGAGACCCAGTACTTC